This T cell receptor beta chain was observed in a study of T cells in Graves' hyperthyroidism and ophthalmopathy. This clonotype appeared many times. Amplification yielded TCR beta CDR3 regions, with RNA transcripts as the source. The HTBI primer set drove a first-round RT-PCR of the TCR CDR3. MiXCR was run by TCRdb on the multiplex PCR reads, yielding one entry per CDR3 protein. The data show about 250,000 distinct CDR3 sequences, with roughly 22% seen just once and 35% held by the top ten. V lost 5 bases and J 1 base, leaving 11 bases between the germline ends. This CDR3 has 13 residues. CDR1 is DFQATT, CDR2 SNEGSKA, per germline (reference sequence). Orbital computed tomography and thyroid ultrasound, together with serum TRAb and thyroxine and clinical symptoms, were used for diagnoses. Each 10 ml fresh peripheral blood draw supplied the PBMCs.

The TCR was taken from a woman between 40 and 55 years old with Graves' ophthalmopathy. Sequences were obtained from blood. The V gene is TRBV20-1, the J gene TRBJ1-1; tentatively, D is TRBD1 (5 bases). CDR3 in amino acids: CSAVRDWNTEAFF. The CDR3 DNA reads as TGCAGTGCTGTTCGGGACTGGAACACTGAAGCTTTCTTT.